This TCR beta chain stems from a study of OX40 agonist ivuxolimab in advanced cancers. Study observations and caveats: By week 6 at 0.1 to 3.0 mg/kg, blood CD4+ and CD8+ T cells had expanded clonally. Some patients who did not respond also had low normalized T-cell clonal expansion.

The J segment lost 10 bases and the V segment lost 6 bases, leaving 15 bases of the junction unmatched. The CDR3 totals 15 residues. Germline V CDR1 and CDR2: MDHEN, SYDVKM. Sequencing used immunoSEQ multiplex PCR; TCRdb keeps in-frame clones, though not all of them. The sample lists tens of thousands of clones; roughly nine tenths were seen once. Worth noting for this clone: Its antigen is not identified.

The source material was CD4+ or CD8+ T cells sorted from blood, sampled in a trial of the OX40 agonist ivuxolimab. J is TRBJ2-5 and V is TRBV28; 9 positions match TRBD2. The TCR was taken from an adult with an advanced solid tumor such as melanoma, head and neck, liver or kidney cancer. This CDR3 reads CASSSPGGTSLIQYF. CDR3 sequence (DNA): TGTGCCAGCAGCTCCCCAGGGGGGACTAGCCTAATCCAGTACTTC.